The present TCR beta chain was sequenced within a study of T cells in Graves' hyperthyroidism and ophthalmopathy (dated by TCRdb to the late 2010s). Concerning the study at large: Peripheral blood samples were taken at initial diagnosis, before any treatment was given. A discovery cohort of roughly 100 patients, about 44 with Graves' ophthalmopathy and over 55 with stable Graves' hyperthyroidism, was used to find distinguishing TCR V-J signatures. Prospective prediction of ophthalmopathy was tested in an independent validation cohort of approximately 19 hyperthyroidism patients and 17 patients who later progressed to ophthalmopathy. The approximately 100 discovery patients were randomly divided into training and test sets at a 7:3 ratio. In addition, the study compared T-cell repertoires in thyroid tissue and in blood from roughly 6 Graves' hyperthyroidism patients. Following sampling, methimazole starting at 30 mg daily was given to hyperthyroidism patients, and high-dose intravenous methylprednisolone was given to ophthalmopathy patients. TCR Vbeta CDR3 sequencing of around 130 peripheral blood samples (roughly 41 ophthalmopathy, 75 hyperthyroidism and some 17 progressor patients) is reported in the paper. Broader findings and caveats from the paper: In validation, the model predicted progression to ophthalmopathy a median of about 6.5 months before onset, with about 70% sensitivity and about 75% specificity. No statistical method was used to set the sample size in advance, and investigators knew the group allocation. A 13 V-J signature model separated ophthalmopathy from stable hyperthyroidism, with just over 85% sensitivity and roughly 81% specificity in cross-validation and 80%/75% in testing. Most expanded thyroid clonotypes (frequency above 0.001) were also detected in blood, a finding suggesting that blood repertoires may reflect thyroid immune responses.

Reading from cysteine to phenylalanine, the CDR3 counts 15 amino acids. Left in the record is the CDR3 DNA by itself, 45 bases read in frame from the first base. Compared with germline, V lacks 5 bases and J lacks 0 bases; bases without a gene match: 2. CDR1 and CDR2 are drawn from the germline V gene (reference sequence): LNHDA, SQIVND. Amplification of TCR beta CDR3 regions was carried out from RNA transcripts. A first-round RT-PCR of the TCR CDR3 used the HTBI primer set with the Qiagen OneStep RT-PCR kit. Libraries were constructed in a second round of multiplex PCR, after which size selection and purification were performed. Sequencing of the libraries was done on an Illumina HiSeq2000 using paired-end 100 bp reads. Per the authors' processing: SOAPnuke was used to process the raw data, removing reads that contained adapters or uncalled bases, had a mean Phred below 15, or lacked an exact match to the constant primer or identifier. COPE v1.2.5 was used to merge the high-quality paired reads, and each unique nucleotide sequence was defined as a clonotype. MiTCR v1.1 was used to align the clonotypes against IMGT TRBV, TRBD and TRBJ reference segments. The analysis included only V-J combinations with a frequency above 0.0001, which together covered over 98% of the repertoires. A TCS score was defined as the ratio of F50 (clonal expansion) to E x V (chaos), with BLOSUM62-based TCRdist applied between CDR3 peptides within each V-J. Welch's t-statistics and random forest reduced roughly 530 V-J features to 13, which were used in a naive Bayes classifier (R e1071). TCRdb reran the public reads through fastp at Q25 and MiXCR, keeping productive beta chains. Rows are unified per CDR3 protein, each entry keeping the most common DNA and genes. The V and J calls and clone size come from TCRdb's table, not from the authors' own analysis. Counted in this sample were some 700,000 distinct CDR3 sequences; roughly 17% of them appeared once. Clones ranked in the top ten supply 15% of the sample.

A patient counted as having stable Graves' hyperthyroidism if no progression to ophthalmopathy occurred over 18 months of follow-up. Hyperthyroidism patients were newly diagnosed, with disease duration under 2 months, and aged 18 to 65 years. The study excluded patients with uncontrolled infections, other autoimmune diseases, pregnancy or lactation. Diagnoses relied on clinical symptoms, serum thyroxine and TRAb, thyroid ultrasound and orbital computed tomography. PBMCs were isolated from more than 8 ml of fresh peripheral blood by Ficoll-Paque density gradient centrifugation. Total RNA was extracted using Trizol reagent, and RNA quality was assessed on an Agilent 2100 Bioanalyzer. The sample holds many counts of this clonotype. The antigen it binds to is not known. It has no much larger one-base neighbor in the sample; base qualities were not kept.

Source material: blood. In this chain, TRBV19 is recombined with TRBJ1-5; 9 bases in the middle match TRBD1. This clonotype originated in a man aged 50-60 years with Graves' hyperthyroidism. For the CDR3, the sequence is CASSGTGYSNQPQHF. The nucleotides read TGTGCCAGTAGTGGGACAGGGTATAGCAATCAGCCCCAGCATTTT.